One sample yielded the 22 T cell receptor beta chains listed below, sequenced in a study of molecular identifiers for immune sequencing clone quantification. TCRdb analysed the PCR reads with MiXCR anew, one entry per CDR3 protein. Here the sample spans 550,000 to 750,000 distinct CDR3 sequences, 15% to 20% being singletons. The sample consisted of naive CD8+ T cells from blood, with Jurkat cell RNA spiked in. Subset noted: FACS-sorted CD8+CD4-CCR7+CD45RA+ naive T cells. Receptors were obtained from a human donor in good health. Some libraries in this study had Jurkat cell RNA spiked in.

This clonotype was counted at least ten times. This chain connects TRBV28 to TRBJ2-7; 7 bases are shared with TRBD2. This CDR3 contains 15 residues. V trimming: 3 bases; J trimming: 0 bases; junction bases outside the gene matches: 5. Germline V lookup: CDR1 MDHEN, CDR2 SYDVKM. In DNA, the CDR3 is TGTGCCAGCAGTTTGCTTGCGGGGGACTCCTACGAGCAGTACTTC. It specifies CASSLLAGDSYEQYF.

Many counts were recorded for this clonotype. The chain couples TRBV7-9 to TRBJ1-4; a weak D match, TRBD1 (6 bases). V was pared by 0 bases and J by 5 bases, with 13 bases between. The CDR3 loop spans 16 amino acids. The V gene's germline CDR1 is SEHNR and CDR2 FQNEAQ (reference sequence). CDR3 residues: CASSLARGDPNEKLFF. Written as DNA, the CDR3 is TGTGCCAGCAGCTTAGCCAGGGGCGACCCAAATGAAAAACTGTTTTTT.

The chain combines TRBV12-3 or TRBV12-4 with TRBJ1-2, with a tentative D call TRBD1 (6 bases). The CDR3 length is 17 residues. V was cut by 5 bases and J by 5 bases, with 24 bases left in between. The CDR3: CASSQEARGAGSYGYTF. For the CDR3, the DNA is TGTGCCAGCAGTCAGGAGGCGCGGGGGGCAGGAAGTTATGGCTACACCTTC.

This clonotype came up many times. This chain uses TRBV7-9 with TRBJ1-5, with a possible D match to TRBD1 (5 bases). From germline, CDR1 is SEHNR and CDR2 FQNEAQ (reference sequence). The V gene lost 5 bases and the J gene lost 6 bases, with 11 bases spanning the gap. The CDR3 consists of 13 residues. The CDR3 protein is CASSPGTGQPQHF. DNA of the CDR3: TGTGCCAGCAGCCCCGGGACCGGTCAGCCCCAGCATTTT. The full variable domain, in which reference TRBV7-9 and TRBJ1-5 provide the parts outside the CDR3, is DTGVSQNPRHKITKRGQNVTFRCDPISEHNRLYWYRQTLGQGPEFLTYFQNEAQLEKSRLLSDRFSAERPKGSFSTLEIQRTEQGDSAMYLCASSPGTGQPQHFGDGTRLSIL.

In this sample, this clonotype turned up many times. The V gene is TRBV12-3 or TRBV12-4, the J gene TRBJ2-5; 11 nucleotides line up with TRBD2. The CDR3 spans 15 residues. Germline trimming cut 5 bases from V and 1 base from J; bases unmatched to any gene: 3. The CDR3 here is CASSPSGGLQETQYF. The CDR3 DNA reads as TGTGCCAGCAGTCCTAGCGGGGGGCTCCAAGAGACCCAGTACTTC.

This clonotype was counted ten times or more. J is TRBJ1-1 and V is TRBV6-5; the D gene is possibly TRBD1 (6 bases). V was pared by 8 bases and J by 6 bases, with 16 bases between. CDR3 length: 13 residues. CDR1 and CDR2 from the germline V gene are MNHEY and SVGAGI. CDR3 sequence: CASSPRGGAEAFF. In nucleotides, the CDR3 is TGTGCCAGCTCTCCCAGGGGAGGGGCTGAAGCTTTCTTT.

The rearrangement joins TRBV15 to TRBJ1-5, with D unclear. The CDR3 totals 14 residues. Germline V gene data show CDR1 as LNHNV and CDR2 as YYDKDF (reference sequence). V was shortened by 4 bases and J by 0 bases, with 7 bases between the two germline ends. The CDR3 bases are TGTGCCACCAGCACAGTTTATAGCAATCAGCCCCAGCATTTT. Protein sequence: CATSTVYSNQPQHF.

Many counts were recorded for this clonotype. CDR3 nucleotides: TGTGCCAGCAGCCCGGGACAATCGCCTTGGTACGAGCAGTACTTC. It translates to CASSPGQSPWYEQYF. The chain recombines TRBV7-9 with TRBJ2-7; a weak D match, TRBD1 (6 bases). Germline CDR1 reads SEHNR; CDR2 reads FQNEAQ (reference sequence). V lost 5 bases, J lost 4 bases, and 18 bases lay in between. CDR3 length: 15 residues.

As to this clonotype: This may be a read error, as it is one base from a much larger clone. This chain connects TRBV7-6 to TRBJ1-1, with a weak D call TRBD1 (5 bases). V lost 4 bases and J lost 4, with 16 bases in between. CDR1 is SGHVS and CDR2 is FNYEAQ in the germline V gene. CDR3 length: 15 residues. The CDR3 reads CASSCAGGWSTEAFF. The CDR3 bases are TGTGCCAGCAGCTGCGCGGGGGGTTGGAGCACTGAAGCTTTCTTT.

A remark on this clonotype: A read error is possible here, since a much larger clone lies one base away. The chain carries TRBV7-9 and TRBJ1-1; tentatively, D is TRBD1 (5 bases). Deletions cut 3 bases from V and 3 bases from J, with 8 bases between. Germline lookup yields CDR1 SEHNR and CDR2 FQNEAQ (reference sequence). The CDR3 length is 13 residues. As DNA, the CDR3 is TGTGCCAGCAGCTTTAAGGGGTACACTGAAGCTTTCTTT. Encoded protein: CASSFKGYTEAFF.

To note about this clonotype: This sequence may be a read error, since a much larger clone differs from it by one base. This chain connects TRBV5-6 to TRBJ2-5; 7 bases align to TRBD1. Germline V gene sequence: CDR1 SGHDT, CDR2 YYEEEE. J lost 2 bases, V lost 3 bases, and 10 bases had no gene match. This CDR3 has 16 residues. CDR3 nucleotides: TGTGCCAGCAGCTCCTCCGGACAGGTGATACAAGAGACCCAGTACTTC. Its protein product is CASSSSGQVIQETQYF.

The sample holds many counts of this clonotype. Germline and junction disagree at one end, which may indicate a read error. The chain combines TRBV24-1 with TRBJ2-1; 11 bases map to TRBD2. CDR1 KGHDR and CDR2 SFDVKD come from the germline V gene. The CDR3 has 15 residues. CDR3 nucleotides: TGTGCCACCAGTGACCCCTTACTAGCGGGAGACTCTCCAGTCTTC. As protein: CATSDPLLAGDSPVF.

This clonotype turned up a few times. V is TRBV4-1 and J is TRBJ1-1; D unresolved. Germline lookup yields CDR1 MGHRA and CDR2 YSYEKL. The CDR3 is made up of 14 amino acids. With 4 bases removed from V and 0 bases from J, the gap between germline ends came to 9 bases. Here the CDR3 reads CASSRVGLNTEAFF. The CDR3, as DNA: TGCGCCAGCAGCCGAGTAGGGTTGAACACTGAAGCTTTCTTT.

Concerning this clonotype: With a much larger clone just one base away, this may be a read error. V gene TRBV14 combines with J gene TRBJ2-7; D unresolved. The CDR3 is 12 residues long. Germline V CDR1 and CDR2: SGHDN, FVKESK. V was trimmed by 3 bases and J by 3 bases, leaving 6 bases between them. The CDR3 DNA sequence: TGTGCCAGCAGCCATTCCGTCTACGAGCAGTACTTC. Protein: CASSHSVYEQYF.

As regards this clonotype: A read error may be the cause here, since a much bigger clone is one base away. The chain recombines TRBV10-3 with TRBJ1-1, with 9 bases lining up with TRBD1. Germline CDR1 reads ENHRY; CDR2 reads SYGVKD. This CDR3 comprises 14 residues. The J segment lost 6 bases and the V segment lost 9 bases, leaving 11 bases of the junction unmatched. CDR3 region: CAMGQGSAGAEAFF. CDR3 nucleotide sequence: TGTGCCATGGGACAGGGATCCGCCGGGGCTGAAGCTTTCTTT.

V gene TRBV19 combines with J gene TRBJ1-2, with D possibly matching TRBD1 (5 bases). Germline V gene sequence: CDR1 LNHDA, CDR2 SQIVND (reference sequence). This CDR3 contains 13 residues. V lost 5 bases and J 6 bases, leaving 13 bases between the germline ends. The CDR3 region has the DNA TGTGCCAGTAGTCCCGCTTCGGGGCATGGCTACACCTTC. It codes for CASSPASGHGYTF.

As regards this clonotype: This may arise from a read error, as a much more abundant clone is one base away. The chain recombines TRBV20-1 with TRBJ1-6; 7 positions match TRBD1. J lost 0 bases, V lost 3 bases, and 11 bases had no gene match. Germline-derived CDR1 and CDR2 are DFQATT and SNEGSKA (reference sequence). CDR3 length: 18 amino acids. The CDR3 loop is CSASDRDTTSSYNSPLHF. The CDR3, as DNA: TGCAGTGCTAGTGACAGGGACACGACAAGCTCCTATAATTCACCCCTCCACTTT.

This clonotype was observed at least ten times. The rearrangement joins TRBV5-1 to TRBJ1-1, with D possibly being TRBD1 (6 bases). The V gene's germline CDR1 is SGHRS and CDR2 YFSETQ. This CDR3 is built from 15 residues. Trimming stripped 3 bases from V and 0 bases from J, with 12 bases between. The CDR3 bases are TGCGCCAGCAGCTGGATGGGGGGCCTGAACACTGAAGCTTTCTTT. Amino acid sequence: CASSWMGGLNTEAFF. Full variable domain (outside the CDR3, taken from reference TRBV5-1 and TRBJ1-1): KAGVTQTPRYLIKTRGQQVTLSCSPISGHRSVSWYQQTPGQGLQFLFEYFSETQRNKGNFPGRFSGRQFSNSRSEMNVSTLELGDSALYLCASSWMGGLNTEAFFGQGTRLTVV.

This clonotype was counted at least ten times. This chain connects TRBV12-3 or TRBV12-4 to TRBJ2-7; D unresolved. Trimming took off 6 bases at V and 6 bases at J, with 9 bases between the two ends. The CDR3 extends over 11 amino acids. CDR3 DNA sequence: TGTGCCAGCAGCTTGGCCGGCGAGCAGTACTTC. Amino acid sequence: CASSLAGEQYF.

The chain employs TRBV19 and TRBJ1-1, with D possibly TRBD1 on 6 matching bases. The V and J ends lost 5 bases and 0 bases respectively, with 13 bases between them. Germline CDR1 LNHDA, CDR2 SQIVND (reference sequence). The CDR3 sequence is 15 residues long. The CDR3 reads CASSYSGELNTEAFF. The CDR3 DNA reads TGTGCCAGTAGTTACTCAGGGGAGTTGAACACTGAAGCTTTCTTT.

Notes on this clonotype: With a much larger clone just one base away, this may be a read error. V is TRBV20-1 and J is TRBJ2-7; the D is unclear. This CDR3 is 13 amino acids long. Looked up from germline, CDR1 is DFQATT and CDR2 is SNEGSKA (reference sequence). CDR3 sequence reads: CSAVAFNSYEQHF. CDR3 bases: TGCAGTGCAGTAGCTTTTAACTCCTACGAGCAGCACTTC.

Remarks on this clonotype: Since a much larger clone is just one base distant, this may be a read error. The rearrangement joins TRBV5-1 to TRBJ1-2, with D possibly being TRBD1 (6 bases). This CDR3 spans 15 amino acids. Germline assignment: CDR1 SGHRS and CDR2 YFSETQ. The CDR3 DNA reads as TGCGCCAGCAGCTCGACAGGTTTTGATAACTGTGGCTACACCTTC. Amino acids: CASSSTGFDNCGYTF.